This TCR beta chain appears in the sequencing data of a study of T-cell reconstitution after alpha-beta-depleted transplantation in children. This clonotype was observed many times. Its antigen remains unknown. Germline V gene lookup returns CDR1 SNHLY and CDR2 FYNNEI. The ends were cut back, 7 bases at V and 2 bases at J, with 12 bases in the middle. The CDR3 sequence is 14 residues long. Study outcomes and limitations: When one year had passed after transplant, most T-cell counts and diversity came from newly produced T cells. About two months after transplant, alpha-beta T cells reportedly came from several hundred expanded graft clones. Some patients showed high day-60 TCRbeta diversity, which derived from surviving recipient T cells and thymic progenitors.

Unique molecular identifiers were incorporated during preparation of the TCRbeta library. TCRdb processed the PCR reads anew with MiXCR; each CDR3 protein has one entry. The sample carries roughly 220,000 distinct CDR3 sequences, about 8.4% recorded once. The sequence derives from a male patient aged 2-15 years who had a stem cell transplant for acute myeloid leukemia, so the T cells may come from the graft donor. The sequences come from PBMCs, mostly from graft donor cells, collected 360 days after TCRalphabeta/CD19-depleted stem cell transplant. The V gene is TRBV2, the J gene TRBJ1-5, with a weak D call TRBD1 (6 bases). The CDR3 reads CASNRVLGNQPQHF. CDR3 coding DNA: TGTGCCAGCAACAGGGTATTGGGCAATCAGCCCCAGCATTTT.